This is a list of T cell receptor beta chains from one sample in a study of CD8 T cells in ankylosing spondylitis. TCRdb used MiXCR to reprocess the 5' RACE reads, holding one entry per CDR3 protein. The table records roughly 180,000 distinct CDR3 sequences, 9.8% of them present only once. Sequenced: blood, either unsorted or a sorted T cell fraction (not recorded which). These receptor sequences come from a female donor with ankylosing spondylitis or in good health (not recorded which). Each CDR3 is given with its conserved first and last residue. The order of the fields is V gene, D gene, clone size, J gene, CDR3 DNA, CDR3 protein. A D gene is named only where the DNA matches it firmly. The size field is filled for only some rows; it gives once, few, many or a size class.

v_gene: TRBV4-2; d_gene: TRBD1; abundance: many; j_gene: TRBJ2-3; CDR3nt: TGTGCCAGCACCGCGAGAACTGGGACAGCCACAGATACGCAGTATTTT; CDR3aa: CASTARTGTATDTQYF
v_gene: TRBV7-6; d_gene: NA; abundance: few; j_gene: TRBJ2-5; CDR3nt: TGTGCCAGCAGCAACAGGGAGACGTCTCAAGAGACCCAGTACTTC; CDR3aa: CASSNRETSQETQYF
v_gene: TRBV4-3; d_gene: NA; abundance: few; j_gene: TRBJ2-2; CDR3nt: TGCGCCAGCAGCCAAGATACAACCTCCGGGGAGCTGTTTTTT; CDR3aa: CASSQDTTSGELFF
v_gene: TRBV28; d_gene: NA; abundance: few; j_gene: TRBJ1-4; CDR3nt: TGTGCCAGCAGCCTCACAGTGGGTGAAAAACTGTTTTTT; CDR3aa: CASSLTVGEKLFF
v_gene: TRBV24-1; d_gene: NA; abundance: NA; j_gene: TRBJ1-2; CDR3nt: TGTGCCACCAGTGACCACCCGACAGGTCGGAATGGCTACACCTTC; CDR3aa: CATSDHPTGRNGYTF
v_gene: TRBV5-5; d_gene: NA; abundance: many; j_gene: TRBJ1-1; CDR3nt: TGTGCCAGCAATAGGGACTACGAGCGGACTTTCTTT; CDR3aa: CASNRDYERTFF
v_gene: TRBV20-1; d_gene: TRBD2; abundance: NA; j_gene: TRBJ2-1; CDR3nt: TGCAGTGCAGGACTAGCTGTCAGCAATGAGCAGTTCTTC; CDR3aa: CSAGLAVSNEQFF
v_gene: TRBV24-1; d_gene: NA; abundance: many; j_gene: TRBJ2-1; CDR3nt: TGTGCCACCAGAGGCGGGTCTTACAATGAGCAGTTCTTC; CDR3aa: CATRGGSYNEQFF
v_gene: TRBV27; d_gene: NA; abundance: few; j_gene: TRBJ2-2; CDR3nt: TGTGCCAGCAGTTTCTCCAACACCGGGGAGCTGTTTTTT; CDR3aa: CASSFSNTGELFF
v_gene: TRBV9; d_gene: TRBD1; abundance: NA; j_gene: TRBJ1-1; CDR3nt: TGTGCCAGCAGCGAGACAGGGAGCGGCACTGAAGCTTTCTTT; CDR3aa: CASSETGSGTEAFF
v_gene: TRBV4-3; d_gene: NA; abundance: NA; j_gene: TRBJ1-1; CDR3nt: TGCGCCAGCAGCCCTAACAGACAGAACACTGAAGCTTTCTTT; CDR3aa: CASSPNRQNTEAFF
v_gene: TRBV12-3/TRBV12-4; d_gene: TRBD2; abundance: many; j_gene: TRBJ2-1; CDR3nt: TGTGCCAGCAGTTTCAGCGGGAGGAACAATGAGCAGTTCTTC; CDR3aa: CASSFSGRNNEQFF
v_gene: TRBV5-1; d_gene: NA; abundance: many; j_gene: TRBJ2-4; CDR3nt: TGCGCCAGCAGCCCTGGGAACAAAAACATTCAGTACTTC; CDR3aa: CASSPGNKNIQYF
v_gene: TRBV29-1; d_gene: NA; abundance: many; j_gene: TRBJ2-2; CDR3nt: TGCAGCGTTGAGAGAGGCGCGAACACCGGGGAGCTGTTTTTT; CDR3aa: CSVERGANTGELFF
v_gene: TRBV20-1; d_gene: TRBD2; abundance: NA; j_gene: TRBJ2-5; CDR3nt: TGCAGTGCTAGACTAGCGGGGCAAGAGACCCAGTACTTC; CDR3aa: CSARLAGQETQYF
v_gene: TRBV10-3; d_gene: NA; abundance: NA; j_gene: TRBJ1-2; CDR3nt: TGTGCCATCAGTGAGTCGGGGGGTAATGGCTACACCTTC; CDR3aa: CAISESGGNGYTF
v_gene: TRBV3-1; d_gene: NA; abundance: many; j_gene: TRBJ2-7; CDR3nt: TGTGCCAGCAGCCAAGGCCGGGGAACCTACGAGCAGTACTTC; CDR3aa: CASSQGRGTYEQYF
v_gene: TRBV20-1; d_gene: NA; abundance: many; j_gene: TRBJ1-2; CDR3nt: TGCAGTGCTAGGGCGGACGAAGGCTACACCTTC; CDR3aa: CSARADEGYTF
v_gene: TRBV5-1; d_gene: NA; abundance: many; j_gene: TRBJ2-2; CDR3nt: TGCGCCAGCAGCTTGAGACTAGGCCATTTTACCGGGGAGCTGTTTTTT; CDR3aa: CASSLRLGHFTGELFF
v_gene: TRBV27; d_gene: NA; abundance: few; j_gene: TRBJ1-1; CDR3nt: TGTGCCAGCTCCCCACTCGGGGGGCCCGAAGCTTTCTTT; CDR3aa: CASSPLGGPEAFF
v_gene: TRBV7-9; d_gene: NA; abundance: many; j_gene: TRBJ1-1; CDR3nt: TGTGCCAGCAGCTTAACAAACACTGAAGCTTTCTTT; CDR3aa: CASSLTNTEAFF
v_gene: TRBV5-1; d_gene: TRBD2; abundance: NA; j_gene: TRBJ2-1; CDR3nt: TGCGCCAGCAGCTTGGAGCCGACTAGCGGGTCGTACAATGAGCAGTTCTTC; CDR3aa: CASSLEPTSGSYNEQFF
v_gene: TRBV12-5; d_gene: NA; abundance: NA; j_gene: TRBJ2-1; CDR3nt: TGTGCTAGTGGTTTGGAGTCGGGCAATGAGCAGTTCTTC; CDR3aa: CASGLESGNEQFF
v_gene: TRBV7-9; d_gene: NA; abundance: few; j_gene: TRBJ2-1; CDR3nt: TGTGCCAGCAGCTTAGGTGGGGGTAATGTGAATGAGCAGTTCTTC; CDR3aa: CASSLGGGNVNEQFF
v_gene: TRBV7-2; d_gene: TRBD2; abundance: NA; j_gene: TRBJ2-3; CDR3nt: TGTGCCAGCAGCGCAGGACTAGTCTTCGAAGGTGTTACGCAGTATTTT; CDR3aa: CASSAGLVFEGVTQYF
v_gene: TRBV23-1; d_gene: NA; abundance: few; j_gene: TRBJ2-7; CDR3nt: TGCGCCAGCAGTCAATTCCTCTCCAGACTACCAGGCTACGAGCAGTACTTC; CDR3aa: CASSQFLSRLPGYEQYF
v_gene: TRBV5-1; d_gene: NA; abundance: NA; j_gene: TRBJ1-1; CDR3nt: TGCGCCAGCATAGGGCAGGGACTTAACCCTGAAGCTTTCTTT; CDR3aa: CASIGQGLNPEAFF
v_gene: TRBV3-1; d_gene: TRBD2; abundance: few; j_gene: TRBJ2-1; CDR3nt: TGTGCCAGCAGCCCACTGGGACTAGCGCGAGGGAATGAGCAGTTCTTC; CDR3aa: CASSPLGLARGNEQFF
v_gene: TRBV7-9; d_gene: NA; abundance: many; j_gene: TRBJ2-1; CDR3nt: TGTGCCAGCAGCTCGCAGATTAATGAGCAGTTCTTC; CDR3aa: CASSSQINEQFF
v_gene: TRBV21-1; d_gene: NA; abundance: NA; j_gene: TRBJ2-7; CDR3nt: TGTGCCAGCGGTGAGCGGGCTAGCGGGAGGTTCCGAGGCTACGAGCAGTACTTC; CDR3aa: CASGERASGRFRGYEQYF
v_gene: TRBV6-6; d_gene: NA; abundance: few; j_gene: TRBJ2-3; CDR3nt: TGTGCCAGCACCAAGGCGAGGAGGACAGATACGCAGTATTTT; CDR3aa: CASTKARRTDTQYF
v_gene: TRBV5-6; d_gene: TRBD2; abundance: NA; j_gene: TRBJ2-3; CDR3nt: TGTGCCAGCAGCACAACTTACAGCGGGGAGTTCACAGATACGCAGTATTTT; CDR3aa: CASSTTYSGEFTDTQYF
v_gene: TRBV6-1; d_gene: NA; abundance: few; j_gene: TRBJ2-7; CDR3nt: TGTGCCATCCCCTCGGGATCCTACGAGCAGTACTTC; CDR3aa: CAIPSGSYEQYF
v_gene: TRBV12-3/TRBV12-4; d_gene: NA; abundance: NA; j_gene: TRBJ2-3; CDR3nt: TGTGCCAGCTCTCCCTCGGGAGATACGCAGTATTTT; CDR3aa: CASSPSGDTQYF
v_gene: TRBV5-1; d_gene: NA; abundance: many; j_gene: TRBJ2-7; CDR3nt: TGCGCCAGCAGCTTAACGACGGGGCGGGACGAGCAGTACTTC; CDR3aa: CASSLTTGRDEQYF
v_gene: TRBV12-3/TRBV12-4; d_gene: NA; abundance: NA; j_gene: TRBJ1-6; CDR3nt: TGTGCCAGCAGTTTCGGGGATCCTTCACCCCTCCACTTT; CDR3aa: CASSFGDPSPLHF
v_gene: TRBV6-2/TRBV6-3; d_gene: TRBD2; abundance: NA; j_gene: TRBJ2-3; CDR3nt: TGTGCCAGCACCAGCGGGAGCCCTACAGATACGCAGTATTTT; CDR3aa: CASTSGSPTDTQYF
v_gene: TRBV21-1; d_gene: NA; abundance: NA; j_gene: TRBJ2-7; CDR3nt: TGTGCCAGCAGAGATCTGCGCGAGCAGTACTTC; CDR3aa: CASRDLREQYF
v_gene: TRBV7-6; d_gene: NA; abundance: many; j_gene: TRBJ2-5; CDR3nt: TGTGCCAGCAGCTCTGCCTCTCGGGGTTTTGAGTACTTC; CDR3aa: CASSSASRGFEYF
v_gene: TRBV3-1; d_gene: TRBD1; abundance: NA; j_gene: TRBJ2-1; CDR3nt: TGTGCCAGCAGCCAGACAGGGGAAGATGAGCAGTTCTTC; CDR3aa: CASSQTGEDEQFF
v_gene: TRBV20-1; d_gene: TRBD2; abundance: NA; j_gene: TRBJ2-3; CDR3nt: TGCAGTGCTTATCTAGCGGGAGGGCCAGATACGCAGTATTTT; CDR3aa: CSAYLAGGPDTQYF
v_gene: TRBV7-3; d_gene: NA; abundance: few; j_gene: TRBJ2-3; CDR3nt: TGTGCCAGCAGCTTCGAGGGCTCCAGGGAAAACACAGATACGCAGTATTTT; CDR3aa: CASSFEGSRENTDTQYF
v_gene: TRBV7-9; d_gene: NA; abundance: NA; j_gene: TRBJ2-5; CDR3nt: TGTGCCAGCAGGCGGGACTCCACTTTGACCCAGTACTTC; CDR3aa: CASRRDSTLTQYF
v_gene: TRBV5-5; d_gene: NA; abundance: few; j_gene: TRBJ1-1; CDR3nt: TGTGCCAGCAGCTTGTACAGCAAAGTAACTGAAGCTTTCTTT; CDR3aa: CASSLYSKVTEAFF
v_gene: TRBV7-9; d_gene: NA; abundance: many; j_gene: TRBJ1-1; CDR3nt: TGTGCCGGCAGCGACGACGGGAGAAACACTGAAGCTTTCTTT; CDR3aa: CAGSDDGRNTEAFF
v_gene: TRBV7-9; d_gene: TRBD1; abundance: few; j_gene: TRBJ2-5; CDR3nt: TGTGCCAGCAGCTCAGACAGGGAGAAAATCGAGACCCAGTACTTC; CDR3aa: CASSSDREKIETQYF
v_gene: TRBV11-2; d_gene: NA; abundance: many; j_gene: TRBJ2-1; CDR3nt: TGTGCCAGCAGCTTAGTTCCTAATGAGCAGTTCTTC; CDR3aa: CASSLVPNEQFF
v_gene: TRBV20-1; d_gene: NA; abundance: few; j_gene: TRBJ2-3; CDR3nt: TGCAGTGCTAGGGCCAAACCGTTACTCGCAGATACGCAGTATTTT; CDR3aa: CSARAKPLLADTQYF
v_gene: TRBV19; d_gene: NA; abundance: few; j_gene: TRBJ2-5; CDR3nt: TGTGCCAGTAGTATATGGGGCAGCCAAGAGACCCAGTACTTC; CDR3aa: CASSIWGSQETQYF
v_gene: TRBV5-1; d_gene: NA; abundance: many; j_gene: TRBJ2-5; CDR3nt: TGCGCCAGCAGCCCGTCAGGAGGGAGACTAGAGACCCAGTACTTC; CDR3aa: CASSPSGGRLETQYF
v_gene: TRBV9; d_gene: NA; abundance: NA; j_gene: TRBJ2-5; CDR3nt: TGTGCCAGCAGCGCCCCGGACGGCCAAGAGACCCAGTACTTC; CDR3aa: CASSAPDGQETQYF
v_gene: TRBV9; d_gene: TRBD2; abundance: few; j_gene: TRBJ2-2; CDR3nt: TGTGCCAGCAGCGTAGATTCCCATGACGCGGGAGGGCCCACCGGGGAGCTGTTTTTT; CDR3aa: CASSVDSHDAGGPTGELFF
v_gene: TRBV28; d_gene: NA; abundance: many; j_gene: TRBJ2-1; CDR3nt: TGTGCCAGCAGTCTCTCATTGCATGAGCAGTTCTTC; CDR3aa: CASSLSLHEQFF
v_gene: TRBV13; d_gene: NA; abundance: NA; j_gene: TRBJ1-1; CDR3nt: TGTGCCAGCAGCTTCCCGACGGGGGGCGGCACTGAAGCTTTCTTT; CDR3aa: CASSFPTGGGTEAFF
v_gene: TRBV4-3; d_gene: NA; abundance: NA; j_gene: TRBJ1-2; CDR3nt: TGCGCCAGCAGCCAAGGTGACAGTCACTATGGCTACACCTTC; CDR3aa: CASSQGDSHYGYTF
v_gene: TRBV27; d_gene: NA; abundance: many; j_gene: TRBJ2-5; CDR3nt: TGTGCCAGCAGTTCCCTCAACGAAGAGACCCAGTACTTC; CDR3aa: CASSSLNEETQYF
v_gene: TRBV29-1; d_gene: NA; abundance: many; j_gene: TRBJ2-7; CDR3nt: TGCAGCGCCCAAGACCGGTACTACGAGCAGTACTTC; CDR3aa: CSAQDRYYEQYF